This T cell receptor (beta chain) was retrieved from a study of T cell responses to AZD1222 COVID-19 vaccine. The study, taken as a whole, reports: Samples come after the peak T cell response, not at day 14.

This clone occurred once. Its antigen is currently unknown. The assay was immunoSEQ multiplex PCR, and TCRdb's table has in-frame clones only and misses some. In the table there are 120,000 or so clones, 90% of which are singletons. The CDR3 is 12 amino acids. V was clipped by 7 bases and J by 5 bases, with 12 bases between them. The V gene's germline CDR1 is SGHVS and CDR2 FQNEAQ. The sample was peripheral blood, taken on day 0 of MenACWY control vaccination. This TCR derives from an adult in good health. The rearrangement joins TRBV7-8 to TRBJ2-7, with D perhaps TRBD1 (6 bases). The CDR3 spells CASTGGAHEQYF. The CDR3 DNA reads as TGTGCCAGCACTGGGGGCGCCCACGAGCAGTACTTC.